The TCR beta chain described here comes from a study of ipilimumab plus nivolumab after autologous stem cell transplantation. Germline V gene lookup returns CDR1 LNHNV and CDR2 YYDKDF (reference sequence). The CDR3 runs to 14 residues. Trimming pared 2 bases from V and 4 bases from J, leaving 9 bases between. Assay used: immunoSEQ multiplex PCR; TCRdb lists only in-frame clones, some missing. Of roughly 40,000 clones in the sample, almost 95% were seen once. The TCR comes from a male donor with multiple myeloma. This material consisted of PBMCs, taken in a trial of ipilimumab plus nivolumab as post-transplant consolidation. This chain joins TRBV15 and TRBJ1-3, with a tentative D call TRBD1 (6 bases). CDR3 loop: CATSRTGTGNTIYF. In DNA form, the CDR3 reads TGTGCCACCAGCAGAACAGGGACGGGAAACACCATATATTTT.